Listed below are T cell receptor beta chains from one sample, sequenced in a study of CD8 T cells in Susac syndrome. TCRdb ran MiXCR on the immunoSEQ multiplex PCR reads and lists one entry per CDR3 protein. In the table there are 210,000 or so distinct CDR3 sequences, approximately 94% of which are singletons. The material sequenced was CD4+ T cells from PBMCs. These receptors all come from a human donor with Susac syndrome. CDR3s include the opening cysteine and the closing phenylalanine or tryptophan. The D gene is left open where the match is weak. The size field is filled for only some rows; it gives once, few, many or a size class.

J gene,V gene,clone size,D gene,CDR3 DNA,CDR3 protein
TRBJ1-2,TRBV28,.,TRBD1,TGTGCCAGCAGTTTTCTAGGGGGCAAAGGGCGGGGCTACACCTTC,CASSFLGGKGRGYTF
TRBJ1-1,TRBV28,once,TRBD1,TGTGCCAGCAGCCCCCCAGGGGGAGGTGAAGCTTTCTTT,CASSPPGGGEAFF
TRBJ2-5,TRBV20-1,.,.,TGCAGTGCTAGAGATCCCCCGGGCCAAGAGACCCAGTACTTC,CSARDPPGQETQYF
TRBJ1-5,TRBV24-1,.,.,TGTGCCACCAGGGGGGACGGATACAATCAGCCCCAGCATTTT,CATRGDGYNQPQHF
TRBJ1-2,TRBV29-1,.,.,TGCAGCGCCCGCCGGGACCCGGGCGATGGCTACACCTTC,CSARRDPGDGYTF
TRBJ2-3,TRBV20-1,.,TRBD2,TGCAGTGCCCAGGGAGCTAGCGGGGAGTTAAATACGCAGTATTTT,CSAQGASGELNTQYF
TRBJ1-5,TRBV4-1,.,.,TGCGCCAGCAGCCAAGATAACGGGGGGCGGGCGGAATATAGCAATCAGCCCCAGCATTTT,CASSQDNGGRAEYSNQPQHF
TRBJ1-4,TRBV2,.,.,TGTGCCAGCACTGTCGAATTCGGCGAAAAACTGTTTTTT,CASTVEFGEKLFF
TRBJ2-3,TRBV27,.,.,TGTGCCAGCAGTTTAACGCAGGCAGATACGCAGTATTTT,CASSLTQADTQYF
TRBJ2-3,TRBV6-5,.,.,TGTGCCAGCAGTTCCTCCCCGACTACGGGGGGCACCACAGATACGCAGTATTTT,CASSSSPTTGGTTDTQYF
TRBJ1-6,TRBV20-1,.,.,TGCAGTGCCGTAAGCCTTCGGCAGGTTAATTCACCCCTCCACTTT,CSAVSLRQVNSPLHF
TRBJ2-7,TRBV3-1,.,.,TGTGCCAGCAGCCAAGGCTTCGACAGCTCCTACGAGCAGTACTTC,CASSQGFDSSYEQYF
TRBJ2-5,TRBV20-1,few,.,TGCAGTGCTAGAGATCAGCGGGTCCAAGAGACCCAGTACTTC,CSARDQRVQETQYF
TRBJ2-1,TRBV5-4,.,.,TGTGCCAGCAGCCCACCTGGGCCAATCCCCCACAATGAGCAGTTCTTC,CASSPPGPIPHNEQFF
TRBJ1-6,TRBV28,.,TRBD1,TGTGCCAGCAGTTTTCGGCCAGGGGGTAATTCACCCCTCCACTTT,CASSFRPGGNSPLHF
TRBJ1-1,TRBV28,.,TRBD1,TGTGCCAGCAGTAACAGGGGGCGCGGGGCTTTCTTT,CASSNRGRGAFF
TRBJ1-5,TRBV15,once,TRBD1,TGTGCCACCAGCAGACTCGCGGGACAGGCTAATCAGCCCCAGCATTTT,CATSRLAGQANQPQHF
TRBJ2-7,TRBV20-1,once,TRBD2,TGCAGTGCTACTAGTGCTAGCGGGGGCTACGAGCAGTACTTC,CSATSASGGYEQYF
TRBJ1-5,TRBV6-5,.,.,TGTGCCAGCAGCCGCTCGGGACGGCTCAATCAGCCCCAGCATTTT,CASSRSGRLNQPQHF
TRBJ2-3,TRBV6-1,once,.,TGTGCCAGCAGTGTGGGGGTGGGACGCACAGATACGCAGTATTTT,CASSVGVGRTDTQYF
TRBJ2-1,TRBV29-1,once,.,TGCAGCGTTGTGGGGGTATATGAGCAGTTCTTC,CSVVGVYEQFF
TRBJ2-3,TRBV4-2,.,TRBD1,TGTGCCAGCAGCCAAGGAATAGGCGAACAGGGGACAGATACGCAGTATTTT,CASSQGIGEQGTDTQYF
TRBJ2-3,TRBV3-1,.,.,TGTGCCAGCAGCCAGGATATCACAGATACGCAGTATTTT,CASSQDITDTQYF
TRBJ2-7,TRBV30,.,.,TGTGCCTGGCGTACTGTCTCCGAGCAGTACTTC,CAWRTVSEQYF
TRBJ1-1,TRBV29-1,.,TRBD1,TGCAGCGTTGAGGGACAGGGCCTAAACACTGAAGCTTTCTTT,CSVEGQGLNTEAFF
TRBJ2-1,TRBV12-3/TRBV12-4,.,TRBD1,TGTGCCAGCGGGGACAGGTTTGGTAACAATGAGCAGTTCTTC,CASGDRFGNNEQFF
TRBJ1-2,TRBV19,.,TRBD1,TGTGCCAGTACCCCGGACAGGGAAAACTATGGCTACACCTTC,CASTPDRENYGYTF
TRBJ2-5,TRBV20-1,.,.,TGCAGTGCTACTCCCGGGACTCTAGTAGAGACCCAGTACTTC,CSATPGTLVETQYF
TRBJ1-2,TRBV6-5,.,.,TGTGCCAGCAGGTCACCGGGGATTCGAGGCTACACCTTC,CASRSPGIRGYTF
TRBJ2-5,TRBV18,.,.,TGTGCCAGCTCTACGGGCCTCCCGGGCGGGGAGACCCAGTACTTC,CASSTGLPGGETQYF
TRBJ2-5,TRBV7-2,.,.,TGTGCCAGCAGCTTAGTGGGCTTCCAAGAGACCCAGTACTTC,CASSLVGFQETQYF
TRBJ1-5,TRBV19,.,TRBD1,TGTGCCAGTAAAGGGGATTCCGGGACAGGGAATCAGCCCCAGCATTTT,CASKGDSGTGNQPQHF
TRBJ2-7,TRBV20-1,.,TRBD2,TGCAGTGCTCCCAGGGGAGCGGGGGGCCCCTACGAGCAGTACTTC,CSAPRGAGGPYEQYF
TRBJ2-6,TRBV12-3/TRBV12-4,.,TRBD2,TGTGCCAGCGATCGGACTAGCGGGGGGTCTGGGGCCAACGTCCTGACTTTC,CASDRTSGGSGANVLTF
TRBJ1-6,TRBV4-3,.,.,TGCGCCAGCAGCCAAGATCCCAGGAGTAATTCACCCCTCCACTTT,CASSQDPRSNSPLHF
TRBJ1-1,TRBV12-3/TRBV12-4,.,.,TGTGCCAGCAGGGAGGGACACGAGAACACTGAAGCTTTCTTT,CASREGHENTEAFF
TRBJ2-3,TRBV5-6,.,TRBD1,TGTGCCAGCACAGACAGGGGGAAAGATACGCAGTATTTT,CASTDRGKDTQYF
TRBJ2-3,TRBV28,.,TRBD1,TGTGCCAGCCGAGGACAGGGCACAGATACGCAGTATTTT,CASRGQGTDTQYF
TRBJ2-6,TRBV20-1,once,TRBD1,TGCAGTGCTAGAGGTCAGGGGGCGCCTGGGGCCAACGTCCTGACTTTC,CSARGQGAPGANVLTF
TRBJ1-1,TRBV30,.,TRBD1,TGTGCCTGTAAAGGCAGGGGGTTCGCGGGTACTGAAGCTTTCTTT,CACKGRGFAGTEAFF
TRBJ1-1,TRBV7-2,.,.,TGTGCCAGCAGCCTCTGGGGGTTCGCTGAAGCTTTCTTT,CASSLWGFAEAFF
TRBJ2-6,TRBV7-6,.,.,TGTGCCAGCAGCTCGGGGCTCTTGGGGGCCAACGTCCTGACTTTC,CASSSGLLGANVLTF
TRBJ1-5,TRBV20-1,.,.,TGCAGTGCTAGTCGGGTCCAGTTCGACTATAGCAATCAGCCCCAGCATTTT,CSASRVQFDYSNQPQHF
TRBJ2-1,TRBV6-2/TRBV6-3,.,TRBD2,TGTGCCAGCAGTTACGAATCTAGCGGGGACTCCTACAATGAGCAGTTCTTC,CASSYESSGDSYNEQFF
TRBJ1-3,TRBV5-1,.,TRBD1,TGCGCCAGCAGCTGGGACAGGCGCTCTGGAAACACCATATATTTT,CASSWDRRSGNTIYF
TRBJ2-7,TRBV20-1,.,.,TGCAGTGCTAGAGATCGGGGCTACGAGCAGTACTTC,CSARDRGYEQYF
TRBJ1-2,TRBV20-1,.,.,TGCAGTGCTAGTCTCAGGAACTATGGCTACACCTTC,CSASLRNYGYTF
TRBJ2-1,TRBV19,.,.,TGTGCCAGTAGCCCGGTGCAGGGGATCGGCGAGCAGTTCTTC,CASSPVQGIGEQFF
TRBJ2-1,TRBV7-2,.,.,TGTGCCAGCAGCTTAGCGAGGACCAATGAGCAGTTCTTC,CASSLARTNEQFF
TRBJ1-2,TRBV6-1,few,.,TGTGCCAGCGGAGGGGTTAACTATGGCTACACCTTC,CASGGVNYGYTF
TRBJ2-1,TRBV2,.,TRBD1,TGTGCCAGCAGCGCGCGGGACAGGGACAATGAGCAGTTCTTC,CASSARDRDNEQFF
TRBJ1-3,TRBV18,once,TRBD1,TGTGCCAGCTCCGACAGGGATGGAAACACCATATATTTT,CASSDRDGNTIYF
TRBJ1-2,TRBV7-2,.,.,TGTGCCAGCAGCTTAGTCCACTACACCTTC,CASSLVHYTF
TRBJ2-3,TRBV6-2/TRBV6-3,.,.,TGTGCCAGCAGTCCCTGGGCGGGCACAGATACGCAGTATTTT,CASSPWAGTDTQYF
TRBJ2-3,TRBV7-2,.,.,TGTGCCAGCAGCTTAGACGGTCCCTCCTTTGGAACAGATACGCAGTATTTT,CASSLDGPSFGTDTQYF